This is a list of T cell receptor beta chains from one sample in a study of graft-versus-host responses after intestinal transplantation. Clones were read by immunoSEQ multiplex PCR, and TCRdb kept only the in-frame ones, dropping some. This table has about 97,000 clones, around 90% appearing once. The sample in question was PBMCs, obtained approximately 470 days after intestinal transplant. All receptors come from a human patient who received an intestinal transplant, so some T cells may come from the graft donor. The CDR3 runs from the conserved cysteine through the conserved F or W. The order of the fields is J gene, clone size, V gene, CDR3 length, D gene, CDR3 protein. D genes are given only for firm matches. Only part of the rows carry a size: once, few, many, or a class if the clone is expanded.

TRBJ1-1 | . | TRBV11-3 | 13 | . | CASSLRVNTEAFF
TRBJ1-2 | . | TRBV7-9 | 14 | . | CASSHRDPLSGYTF
TRBJ2-7 | . | TRBV5-5 | 13 | . | CASSFSNTYEQYF
TRBJ2-7 | . | TRBV2 | 12 | TRBD1 | CASIGDSYEQYF
TRBJ1-1 | . | TRBV9 | 13 | . | CASSVSAGTEAFF
TRBJ1-2 | . | TRBV11-2 | 14 | . | CASSLGGFGYGYTF
TRBJ2-2 | . | TRBV4-1 | 15 | . | CASSQDRGNPGELFF
TRBJ2-7 | . | TRBV12-5 | 15 | . | CASGFTAETTYEQYF
TRBJ2-1 | . | TRBV9 | 13 | . | CASSVGRYNEQFF
TRBJ2-1 | . | TRBV7-9 | 15 | . | CASSPGGSSYNEQFF
TRBJ2-3 | . | TRBV15 | 15 | TRBD2 | CATSALAGSTDTQYF
TRBJ2-7 | . | TRBV12-5 | 14 | . | CASGFYGISYEQYF
TRBJ2-7 | . | TRBV4-1 | 14 | TRBD1 | CASSHRDSSYEQYF
TRBJ2-7 | . | TRBV19 | 15 | TRBD1 | CASSIGGTGVSEQYF
TRBJ1-5 | . | TRBV18 | 15 | . | CASSQGTPSNQPQHF
TRBJ1-1 | . | TRBV5-1 | 13 | . | CASRSDPNTEAFF
TRBJ2-2 | . | TRBV5-1 | 17 | . | CASSQGRNRQNTGELFF
TRBJ1-3 | . | TRBV10-3 | 13 | TRBD1 | CAITPGQGNTIYF
TRBJ2-2 | . | TRBV4-1 | 14 | . | CASSQATPAGELFF
TRBJ2-7 | . | TRBV29-1 | 15 | . | CSVEGGAGTHYEQYF
TRBJ1-1 | once | TRBV6-1 | 14 | . | CASSEGGATGEAFF
TRBJ1-1 | . | TRBV6-1 | 16 | TRBD1 | CASSEGGTGLLAEAFF
TRBJ2-3 | few | TRBV5-6 | 17 | TRBD2 | CASSKTSGGGGTDTQYF
TRBJ1-4 | . | TRBV25-1 | 15 | . | CASSDGELVNEKLFF
TRBJ1-1 | . | TRBV5-1 | 12 | . | CASSGQNTEAFF
TRBJ1-6 | . | TRBV10-3 | 15 | . | CAISERTVYNSPLHF
TRBJ1-2 | . | TRBV5-6 | 16 | TRBD1 | CASSYQTGTDTYGYTF
TRBJ2-3 | . | TRBV25-1 | 13 | . | CASSEAGADTQYF
TRBJ2-1 | . | TRBV11-2 | 13 | . | CASSPSGRNEQFF
TRBJ2-4 | . | TRBV15 | 15 | . | CATSRDWAGGNIQYF
TRBJ2-7 | . | TRBV9 | 11 | . | CASRWLDPPYF